Listed here are 14 T cell receptor beta chains from one sample, sequenced in a study of spatial heterogeneity in lung cancer. Using its own MiXCR run on the 5' RACE reads, TCRdb lists one record per CDR3 protein. The sample shows some 1,500 distinct CDR3 sequences, approximately 5.9% of them seen only once. Stated time point: sample taken at primary tumor resection. Whole-study results and caveats: Tumoral mutation counts were tracked by counts of expanded intratumoral alpha and beta TCRs.

Their antigens remain unidentified. The sample was lung tumor tissue, taken at surgery. Source of these receptors: a female donor with early-stage non-small cell lung cancer.

Notes on this clonotype: This beta chain slipped into a library made for alpha chains as a stray read, so its size is not meaningful. The chain joins TRBV6-5 to TRBJ1-1, with TRBD1 matching over 8 bases. The V gene's germline CDR1 is MNHEY and CDR2 SVGAGI. The CDR3 consists of 14 residues. V lost 2 bases, J lost 11 bases, and 10 bases stayed unmatched. In nucleotides, the CDR3 is TGTGCCAGCAGTTACCTATCCGGACAGGGTGTTGCTTTCTTT. It codes for CASSYLSGQGVAFF.

This clonotype is judged medium-sized (0.01 to 0.1%). As an off-target read in a library built for alpha chains, this beta chain has a frequency of little significance. The rearrangement uses TRBV6-6 and TRBJ1-1, with 7 bases aligning to TRBD1. Germline trimming cut 5 bases from V and 7 bases from J; bases unmatched to any gene: 10. CDR1 is MNHNY and CDR2 is SVGAGI in the germline V gene (reference sequence). This CDR3 has 14 amino acids. The CDR3 DNA reads TGTGCCAGCAGTCTAACATGGACAGGCAGTGAAGCTTTCTTT. Its protein product is CASSLTWTGSEAFF.

Comments on this clonotype: The junction departs from the called germline gene at one end, perhaps through a read error. This beta chain is a stray read from a library made for alpha chains; its abundance is not meaningful. The rearrangement links TRBV28 to TRBJ2-3; TRBD1 aligns across 8 bases. The CDR3 length is 15 residues. Germline CDR1 and CDR2: MDHEN and SYDVKM. CDR3 amino acids: CVSDSPGQAKDTQYF. CDR3 DNA sequence: TGTGTCAGCGACTCCCCGGGACAGGCCAAAGATACGCAGTATTTT.

By share, this clonotype ranks as medium-sized (0.01 to 0.1%). Because the library targeted alpha chains, this beta chain is an off-target read whose size means little. The V and J genes are TRBV3-1 and TRBJ2-1; possibly TRBD2 for D (6 bases). From germline, CDR1 is LGHDT and CDR2 YNNKEL (reference sequence). This CDR3 spans 13 amino acids. Deletions cut 6 bases from V and 8 bases from J, with 14 bases between. The CDR3 nucleotides read TGTGCCAGCAGGGGGGAAGCGGGTTATGAGCAGTTCTTC. Its protein product is CASRGEAGYEQFF.

This clonotype is deemed medium-sized. A library made for alpha chains picked up this beta chain off target, so its size means little. The chain joins TRBV6-5 to TRBJ2-5, with D unresolved. CDR3 length: 11 residues. Between the trimmed V and J ends, which lost 1 base and 6 bases, there was a span of 3 bases. The germline gives CDR1 MNHEY, CDR2 SVGAGI. The CDR3 DNA follows: TGTGCCAGCAGTTACTTACAGACCCAGTACTTC. Translating gives CASSYLQTQYF.

Sample share makes this clonotype medium-sized. In a library made to pick up alpha chains, this beta chain is a stray read with a size that means little. The chain recombines TRBV28 with TRBJ2-5, with 7 nucleotides matching TRBD1. In germline, CDR1 is MDHEN, CDR2 SYDVKM. Unmatched junction bases numbered 2, after V lost 4 bases and J lost 3 bases. The CDR3 totals 13 residues. The DNA of the CDR3 is TGTGCCAGCAGTTCCGGGACAGAAGAGACCCAGTACTTC. Protein: CASSSGTEETQYF.

In its sample, this clonotype is medium-sized. Since it is a stray read in a library aimed at alpha chains, this beta chain has a size that is not meaningful. This rearrangement joins TRBV5-4 to TRBJ2-5, with D tentatively TRBD1 or TRBD2 (5 bases each). V lost 7 bases, J lost 9 bases, and 19 bases lay in between. This CDR3 region has 13 residues. CDR1 and CDR2 from the germline V gene are SGHNT and YYREEE (reference sequence). The CDR3 nucleotides read TGTGCCAGCTCAACCGGGGCCGGTTTGGCCCAGTACTTC. Encoded protein: CASSTGAGLAQYF.

This clonotype was detected only a few times. This beta chain is a stray sequence in a library constructed for alpha chains; its clone size is not meaningful. V usage is TRBV5-1 and J usage is TRBJ2-2, with TRBD2 identical over 11 bases. Looked up from germline, CDR1 is SGHRS and CDR2 is YFSETQ. CDR3 length: 16 amino acids. The V segment lost 6 bases and the J segment 6 bases; nucleotides outside the gene matches: 10. The CDR3 spells CASIQEPGLAAGELFF. In nucleotides, the CDR3 is TGCGCCAGCATTCAAGAGCCGGGACTAGCGGCCGGGGAGCTGTTTTTT.

This clonotype is categorized as medium-sized. This beta chain is a stray read from a library made for alpha chains; its abundance is not meaningful. The chain employs TRBV20-1 and TRBJ2-3; the match to TRBD2 covers 15 bases. CDR3 length equals 18 residues. CDR1 and CDR2 from the germline V gene are DFQATT and SNEGSKA (reference sequence). V trimming: 2 bases; J trimming: 1 base; junction bases outside the gene matches: 7. The CDR3 here is CSARLGLAGGAGTDTQYF. The CDR3 coding sequence is TGCAGTGCTAGATTGGGACTAGCGGGAGGAGCGGGCACAGATACGCAGTATTTT.

In this sample, this clonotype is medium-sized (0.01 to 0.1%). As an off-target read in a library built for alpha chains, this beta chain has a frequency of little significance. The chain is built from TRBV12-5 and TRBJ2-7, with 8 bases fitting TRBD2. The CDR3 spans 13 residues. CDR1 is LGHNT and CDR2 is FRNRAP in the germline V gene. V lost 6 bases, J lost 1 base, and 2 bases stayed unmatched. CDR3 in amino acids: CASGIAGSYEQYF. As DNA, the CDR3 is TGTGCTAGTGGCATAGCGGGGTCCTACGAGCAGTACTTC.

In its sample, this clonotype ranks as medium-sized. Found in a library prepared for alpha chains, this beta chain is an off-target read, and its abundance has little meaning. V and J are TRBV7-8 and TRBJ2-7; D unclear. The CDR3 is made up of 15 amino acids. V was clipped by 7 bases and J by 3 bases, with 19 bases between them. Per the germline V gene, CDR1 is SGHVS and CDR2 is FQNEAQ. The CDR3 DNA follows: TGTGCCAGCACCGAAGAGGTGGGCCAGGACTACGAGCAGTACTTC. Encoded protein: CASTEEVGQDYEQYF.

Comments on this clonotype: Found in a library prepared for alpha chains, this beta chain is an off-target read, and its abundance has little meaning. This chain uses TRBV29-1 with TRBJ2-7; D not resolved. Per germline, CDR1 SQVTM and CDR2 ANQGSEA. Trimming shortened V by 2 bases and J by 2 bases, and 4 bases separated the two germline ends. The CDR3 contains 11 residues. The CDR3 here is CSVEKTYEQYF. The CDR3, as DNA: TGCAGCGTTGAAAAAACCTACGAGCAGTACTTC.

To note about this clonotype: This beta chain is an unintended read in a library built for alpha chains; its size means little. DNA of the CDR3: TGTGCCAACGCGAGGGACAGGGATAATTCACCCCTCCACTTT. As protein: CANARDRDNSPLHF. This sequence joins TRBV6-1 and TRBJ1-6, with 9 nucleotides matching TRBD1. Trimming took 10 bases from V and 5 from J; bases not matched to a gene: 6. Germline CDR1 is MNHNS and CDR2 is SASEGT. The CDR3 extends over 14 amino acids.

This clonotype was counted between two and nine times. Within a library made for alpha chains, this beta chain is off target, and its count is uninformative. The chain is built from TRBV6-1 and TRBJ1-2; maybe TRBD1 (5 bases). Looked up from germline, CDR1 is MNHNS and CDR2 is SASEGT. Deletions cut 8 bases from V and 1 base from J, with 14 bases between. The CDR3 runs 14 residues. The CDR3 region is CASVGGRGNYGYTF. The DNA of the CDR3 is TGTGCCAGCGTTGGGGGTCGTGGTAACTATGGCTACACCTTC.